This TCR beta chain was identified in a study of OX40 agonist ivuxolimab in advanced cancers. With regard to the full study: Ivuxolimab, which targeted the costimulatory receptor OX40 (CD134), was an agonistic, fully human IgG2 monoclonal antibody. The paper reports the monotherapy dose-escalation portion (N = 52 patients) of the phase I ivuxolimab trial. A male proportion of nearly 85% and a mean age of 60 years, ranging from 23 to 79, were recorded for the dose-escalation cohort. Prior anti-PD-1, anti-PD-L1 or anti-CTLA-4 therapy was permitted, and checkpoint inhibitors had been received by around 39% of dose-escalation patients. The point of sequencing TCRbeta in the periphery was to test whether ivuxolimab changed TCR sequence diversity and drove clonal T-cell expansion. Among the roughly 50 dose-escalation patients, 19 had hepatocellular carcinoma, approximately 15 melanoma, 9 renal cell carcinoma and 9 head and neck cancer. Intravenous ivuxolimab was administered to patients every 2 weeks at six dose levels: 0.01, 0.1, 0.3, 1.5, 3 and 10 mg/kg. Partial responses were achieved by three dose-escalation patients, of whom one had hepatocellular carcinoma and two had cutaneous melanoma.

As to this clone: Its antigen specificity is not known. Base qualities are not at hand, and no much larger clone is one base apart.

At the junction V is shortened by 3 bases and J by 8 bases, with 19 bases in between. The CDR3 holds 15 amino acids from the cysteine to the phenylalanine. The read is trimmed to its CDR3 DNA, 45 bases read in frame from base 1. Sequences MDHEN (CDR1) and SYDVKM (CDR2) are obtained from the germline V gene. Beyond this particular receptor, the publication reports: Low levels of normalized T-cell clonal expansion were also seen in some nonresponding patients. The antigen specificity of the clonally expanded peripheral T cells was not determined. On average, CD8+ T cells showed more expanded clones than CD4+ T cells after ivuxolimab. In partial responders in the 0.1-3.0 mg/kg groups, normalized peripheral clonal expansion was found to be among the lowest, especially among CD8+ T cells. At doses of 0.1 to 3.0 mg/kg, clonal expansion of both CD4+ and CD8+ T cells in blood was seen between baseline and week 6.

Genomic DNA was isolated from the sorted cells so that the TCRbeta CDR3 region could be sequenced. The immunoSEQ Assay was used for sequencing of TCRbeta CDR3 regions. The table was pulled from immuneACCESS by TCRdb, which kept in-frame rearrangements only. Such tables lose some clones; where checked, under half of the loss comes from unresolved V genes, and the rest has no known cause. The sample profile shows 15,000 to 20,000 clones; about 80% of them were found once. The ten largest clonotypes hold roughly two fifths of the sample. Patients with autoimmune disease history or receiving systemic immunosuppression were excluded from the trial. Peripheral blood for TCR sequencing was collected from all dose cohorts at baseline, on cycle 4 day 1, and on cycle 7 day 1. Samples were obtained from an open-label, multicenter, first-in-human phase I dose-escalation trial of ivuxolimab. Adults with locally advanced or metastatic head and neck squamous cell, hepatocellular, melanoma or renal cell carcinoma were enrolled in the trial. Before TCR sequencing, CD4+ T cells and CD8+ T cells from peripheral blood were sorted into separate populations.

The sequence was collected from an adult with an advanced solid tumor such as melanoma, head and neck, liver or kidney cancer. This chain is built from TRBV28 and TRBJ1-2; perhaps TRBD1 is the D gene, with 6 bases matching. This specimen was CD4+ or CD8+ T cells sorted from blood, taken in a trial of the OX40 agonist ivuxolimab. The DNA is as follows: TGTGCCAGCAGTTTCTATGTTTCCGGGGGGCAAGGCTACACCTTC. This gives the protein CASSFYVSGGQGYTF.